The source of this T cell receptor beta chain is a study of response to subunit inactivated influenza vaccine. The germline V gene encodes CDR1 SNHLY and CDR2 FYNNEI. This CDR3 has 12 amino acids. Trimming stripped 11 bases from V and 3 bases from J, with 13 bases between. General study findings and limits: Each seasonal influenza vaccination recruits few new T cells, the authors suggested.

For this clonotype: Its antigen is unidentified.

TCRdb processed the RT-PCR reads anew with MiXCR; each CDR3 protein has one entry. The sample contains 400,000 to 650,000 distinct CDR3 sequences, roughly 7.9% of which appear only once. Sequenced material: PBMCs from blood, taken about 23 months after vaccination. This clonotype was sampled from a man between 50 and 70 years old who received an inactivated influenza vaccine. This chain joins TRBV2 and TRBJ1-1; D gene uncertain. This chain's CDR3 is CAGTEMDTEAFF. The CDR3 DNA reads as TGTGCCGGCACCGAGATGGACACTGAAGCTTTCTTT.